This T cell receptor beta chain was identified during a study of regulatory T cells in long-lasting Graves disease. Study-level background: Antithyroid drug exposure in newly diagnosed Graves' patients had lasted under 3 months.

Library construction for TCR beta used iRepertoire HTBI primers and Arm-PCR of CDR3 regions. From the multiplex PCR reads, TCRdb called clonotypes with MiXCR, one entry per CDR3 protein. The sample has around 500,000 distinct CDR3 sequences, around 16% seen once. This clonotype turned up a few times. V was trimmed by 0 bases and J by 0 bases, leaving 21 bases between them. The CDR3 has 20 amino acids. The germline gives CDR1 MGHRA, CDR2 YSYEKL. The time point was: newly diagnosed GD, antithyroid drugs for less than 3 months. There was RNA extracted from PBMCs, and the TCR library was made from it. Peripheral blood, about 9 milliliters of it, was drawn into EDTA tubes. This sample was shared with a second study, whose subject was T cells in Graves' hyperthyroidism and ophthalmopathy.

The TCR sequence derives from a woman aged 35-65 years with Graves disease. This chain uses TRBV4-1 with TRBJ2-4, with D hard to call. Sequences were derived from peripheral blood mononuclear cells (PBMCs), sampled at new diagnosis, from a patient treated with antithyroid drugs. The CDR3 here is CASSQDWSSNRPLAKNIQYF. The CDR3 DNA reads as TGCGCCAGCAGCCAAGATTGGTCGTCGAACAGACCTCTAGCCAAAAACATTCAGTACTTC.